This TCR beta chain was retrieved from a study of blood T cell repertoires in COVID-19. The assay was immunoSEQ multiplex PCR, and TCRdb's table has in-frame clones only and misses some. The sample yields about 54,000 clones, approximately 90% seen once. The sequence came from a woman aged 40 to 50 with active COVID-19. Specimen: peripheral blood.

CDR3 in amino acids: CASSVRGLAQNLNNEQFF. The CDR3 region has the DNA TGTGCCAGCAGTGTAAGGGGACTAGCCCAGAATTTAAACAATGAGCAGTTCTTC. This rearrangement joins TRBV2 to TRBJ2-1, with 9 bases that match TRBD2. The CDR3 has 18 amino acids. V was pared by 4 bases and J by 5 bases, with 15 bases of the junction left unmatched. Germline V gene data show CDR1 as SNHLY and CDR2 as FYNNEI.